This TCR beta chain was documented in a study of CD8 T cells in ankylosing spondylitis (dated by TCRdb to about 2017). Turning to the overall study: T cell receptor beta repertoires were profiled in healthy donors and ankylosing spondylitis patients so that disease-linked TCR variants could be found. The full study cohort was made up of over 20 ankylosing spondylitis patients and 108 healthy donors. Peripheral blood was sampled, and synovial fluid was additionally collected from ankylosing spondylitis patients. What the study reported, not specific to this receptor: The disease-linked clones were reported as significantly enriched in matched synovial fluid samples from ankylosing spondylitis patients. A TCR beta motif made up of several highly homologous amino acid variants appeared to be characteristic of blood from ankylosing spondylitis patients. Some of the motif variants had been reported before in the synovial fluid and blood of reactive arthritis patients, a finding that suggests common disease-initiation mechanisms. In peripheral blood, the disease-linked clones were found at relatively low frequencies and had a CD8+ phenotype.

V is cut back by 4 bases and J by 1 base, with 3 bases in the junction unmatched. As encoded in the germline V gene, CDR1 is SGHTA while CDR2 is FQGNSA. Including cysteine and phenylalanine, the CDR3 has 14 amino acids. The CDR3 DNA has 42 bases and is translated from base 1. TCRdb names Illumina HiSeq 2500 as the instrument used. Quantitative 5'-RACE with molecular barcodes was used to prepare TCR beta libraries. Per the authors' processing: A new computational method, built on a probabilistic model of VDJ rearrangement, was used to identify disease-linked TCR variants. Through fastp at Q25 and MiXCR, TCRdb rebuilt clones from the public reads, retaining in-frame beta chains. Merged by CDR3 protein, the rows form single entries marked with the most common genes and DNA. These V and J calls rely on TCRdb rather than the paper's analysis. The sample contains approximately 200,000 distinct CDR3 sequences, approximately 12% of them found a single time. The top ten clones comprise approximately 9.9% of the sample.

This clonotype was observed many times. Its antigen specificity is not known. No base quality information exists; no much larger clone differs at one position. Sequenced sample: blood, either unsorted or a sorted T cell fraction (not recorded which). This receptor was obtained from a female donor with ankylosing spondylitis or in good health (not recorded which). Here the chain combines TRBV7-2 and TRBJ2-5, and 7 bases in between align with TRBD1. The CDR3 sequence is CASSWGQLQETQYF. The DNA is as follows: TGTGCCAGCAGCTGGGGACAGCTCCAAGAGACCCAGTACTTC.